Described below is a single T cell receptor beta chain sequence and its context. Sequenced by immunoSEQ multiplex PCR; TCRdb stores in-frame clones only, minus some. The repertoire holds some 250,000 clones, roughly nine tenths seen once, with approximately 1.3% in the top ten. This entry comes from a study of blood T cell repertoires in COVID-19. Losses at the gene ends were 0 bases for V and 0 bases for J; bases not matched to a gene: 1. CDR3 size: 16 residues. Germline V lookup: CDR1 SGHTA, CDR2 FQGNSA. Recruitment covered roughly 24 US areas and drew participants whose ages spanned about 18 to 100 years. Participant reports of clinical history set cohort assignment.

This chain links TRBV7-2 with TRBJ2-2; 7 bases are shared with TRBD2. The TCR was taken from a human donor in a cohort exposed to, infected with or recovered from COVID-19 (not recorded which). The donor label of this sample is uncertain. The specimen sequenced was PBMCs or T cells enriched from blood (not recorded which). The CDR3: CASSLAGGANTGELFF. The CDR3 coding sequence is TGTGCCAGCAGCTTAGCGGGGGGGGCGAACACCGGGGAGCTGTTTTTT.